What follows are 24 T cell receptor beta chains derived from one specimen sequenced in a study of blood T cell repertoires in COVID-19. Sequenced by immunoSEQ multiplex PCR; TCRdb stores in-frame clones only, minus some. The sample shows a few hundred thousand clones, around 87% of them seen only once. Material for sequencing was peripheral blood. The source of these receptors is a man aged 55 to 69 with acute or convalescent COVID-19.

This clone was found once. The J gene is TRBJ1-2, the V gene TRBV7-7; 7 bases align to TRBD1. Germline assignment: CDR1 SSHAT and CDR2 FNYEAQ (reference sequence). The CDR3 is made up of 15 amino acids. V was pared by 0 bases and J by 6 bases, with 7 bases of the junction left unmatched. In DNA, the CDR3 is TGTGCCAGCAGCTTAGCCCGGACAGGCTCGAATGGCTACACCTTC. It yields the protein CASSLARTGSNGYTF.

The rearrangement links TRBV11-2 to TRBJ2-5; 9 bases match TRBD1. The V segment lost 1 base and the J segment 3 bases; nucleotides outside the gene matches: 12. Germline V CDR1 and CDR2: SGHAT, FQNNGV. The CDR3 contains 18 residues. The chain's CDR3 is CASSLVSFRGTGKETQYF. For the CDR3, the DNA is TGTGCCAGCAGCTTAGTCAGCTTTCGTGGGACAGGGAAAGAGACCCAGTACTTC.

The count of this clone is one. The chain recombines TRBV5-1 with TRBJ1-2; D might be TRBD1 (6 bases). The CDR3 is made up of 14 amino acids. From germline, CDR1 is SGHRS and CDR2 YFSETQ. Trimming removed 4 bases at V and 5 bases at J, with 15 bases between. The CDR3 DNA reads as TGCGCCAGCAGCACGACAGGTCCTTTTTATGGCTACACCTTC. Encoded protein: CASSTTGPFYGYTF.

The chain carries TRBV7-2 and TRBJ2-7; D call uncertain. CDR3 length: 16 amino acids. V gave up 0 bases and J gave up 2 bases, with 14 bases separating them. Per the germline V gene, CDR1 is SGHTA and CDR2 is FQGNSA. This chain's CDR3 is CASSLAAGQAAYEQYF. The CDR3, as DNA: TGTGCCAGCAGCTTAGCAGCAGGCCAGGCCGCCTACGAGCAGTACTTC.

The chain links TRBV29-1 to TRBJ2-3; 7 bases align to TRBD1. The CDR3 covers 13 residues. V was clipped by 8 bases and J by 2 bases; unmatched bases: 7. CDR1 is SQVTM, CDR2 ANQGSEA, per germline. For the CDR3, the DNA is TGCAGCCCCTGGACAGGAACCACAGATACGCAGTATTTT. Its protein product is CSPWTGTTDTQYF.

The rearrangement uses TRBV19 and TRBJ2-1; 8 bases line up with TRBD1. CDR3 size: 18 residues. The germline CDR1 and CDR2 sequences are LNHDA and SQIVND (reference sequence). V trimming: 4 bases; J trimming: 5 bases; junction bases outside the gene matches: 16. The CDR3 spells CASSNSRTGWKGHNEQFF. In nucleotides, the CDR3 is TGTGCCAGTAGTAATTCCAGGACAGGGTGGAAGGGGCACAATGAGCAGTTCTTC. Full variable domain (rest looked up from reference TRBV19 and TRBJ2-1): DGGITQSPKYLFRKEGQNVTLSCEQNLNHDAMYWYRQDPGQGLRLIYYSQIVNDFQKGDIAEGYSVSREKKESFPLTVTSAQKNPTAFYLCASSNSRTGWKGHNEQFFGPGTRLTVL.

CDR3 protein: CASSFRAPQRTEAFF. CDR3 in DNA: TGTGCCAGCAGTTTTCGCGCTCCTCAGCGCACTGAAGCTTTCTTT. The rearrangement links TRBV6-5 to TRBJ1-1; D ambiguous. CDR1 is MNHEY, CDR2 SVGAGI, per germline. Trimming cost V 4 bases and J 4 bases, with 16 bases left between them. The CDR3 sequence is 15 residues long.

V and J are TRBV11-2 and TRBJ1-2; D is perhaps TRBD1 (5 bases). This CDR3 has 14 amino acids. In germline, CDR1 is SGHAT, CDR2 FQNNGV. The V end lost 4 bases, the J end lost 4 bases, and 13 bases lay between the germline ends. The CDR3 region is CASSYGGGPYGYTF. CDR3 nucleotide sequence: TGTGCCAGCAGCTACGGGGGGGGACCCTATGGCTACACCTTC.

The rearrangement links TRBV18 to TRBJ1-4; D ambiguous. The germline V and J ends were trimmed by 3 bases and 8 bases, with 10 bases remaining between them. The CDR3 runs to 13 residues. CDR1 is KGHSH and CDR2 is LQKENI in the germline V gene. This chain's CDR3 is CASSPATVEKLFF. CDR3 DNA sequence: TGTGCCAGCTCACCCGCAACGGTCGAAAAACTGTTTTTT.

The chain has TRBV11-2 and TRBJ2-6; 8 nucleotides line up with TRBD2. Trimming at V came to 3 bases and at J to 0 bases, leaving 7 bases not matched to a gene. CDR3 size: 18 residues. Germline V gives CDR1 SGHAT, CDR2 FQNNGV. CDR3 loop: CASSFLGGALSGANVLTF. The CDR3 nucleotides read TGTGCCAGCAGCTTCCTCGGGGGGGCCCTCTCTGGGGCCAACGTCCTGACTTTC.

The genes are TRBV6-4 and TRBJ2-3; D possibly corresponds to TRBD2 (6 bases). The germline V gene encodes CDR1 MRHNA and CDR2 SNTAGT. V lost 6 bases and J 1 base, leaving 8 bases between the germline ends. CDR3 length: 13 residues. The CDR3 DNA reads TGTGCCAGCAGCCAGCGGGGCACAGATACGCAGTATTTT. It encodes CASSQRGTDTQYF.

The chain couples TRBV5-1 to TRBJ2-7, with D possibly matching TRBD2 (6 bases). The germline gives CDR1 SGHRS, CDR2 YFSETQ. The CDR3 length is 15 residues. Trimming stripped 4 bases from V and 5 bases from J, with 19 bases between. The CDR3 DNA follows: TGCGCCAGCAGCCTCCGGGACCCCGGGGGTGACGAGCAGTACTTC. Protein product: CASSLRDPGGDEQYF.

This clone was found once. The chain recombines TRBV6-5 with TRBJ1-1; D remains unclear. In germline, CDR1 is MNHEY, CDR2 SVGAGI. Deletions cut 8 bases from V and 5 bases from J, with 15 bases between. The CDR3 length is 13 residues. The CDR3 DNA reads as TGTGCCAGCTGTCTCGGGGAACGGACTGAAGCTTTCTTT. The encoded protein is CASCLGERTEAFF.

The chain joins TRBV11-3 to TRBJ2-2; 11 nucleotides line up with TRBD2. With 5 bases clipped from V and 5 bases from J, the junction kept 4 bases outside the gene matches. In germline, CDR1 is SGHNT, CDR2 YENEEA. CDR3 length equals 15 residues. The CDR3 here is CASSPSSGGTGELFF. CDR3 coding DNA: TGTGCCAGCAGCCCCTCTAGCGGGGGGACCGGGGAGCTGTTTTTT.

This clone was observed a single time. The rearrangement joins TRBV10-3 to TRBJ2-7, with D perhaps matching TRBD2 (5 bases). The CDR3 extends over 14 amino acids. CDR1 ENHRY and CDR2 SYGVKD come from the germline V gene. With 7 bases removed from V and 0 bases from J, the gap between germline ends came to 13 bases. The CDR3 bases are TGTGCCATCACATCTAGCCTAAGCTCCTACGAGCAGTACTTC. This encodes CAITSSLSSYEQYF.

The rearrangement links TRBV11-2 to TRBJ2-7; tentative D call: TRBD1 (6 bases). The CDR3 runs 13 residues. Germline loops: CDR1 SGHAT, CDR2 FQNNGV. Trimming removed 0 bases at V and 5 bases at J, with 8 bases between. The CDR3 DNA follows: TGTGCCAGCAGCTTAGACAGGGGACACGAGCAGTACTTC. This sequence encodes CASSLDRGHEQYF.

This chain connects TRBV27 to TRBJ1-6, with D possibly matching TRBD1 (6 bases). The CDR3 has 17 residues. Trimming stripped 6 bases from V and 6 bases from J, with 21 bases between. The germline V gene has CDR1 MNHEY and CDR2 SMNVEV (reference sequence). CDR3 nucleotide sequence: TGTGCCAGCAGCACAGCGGGGGGCCGTGCCCTTAATTCACCCCTCCACTTT. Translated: CASSTAGGRALNSPLHF.

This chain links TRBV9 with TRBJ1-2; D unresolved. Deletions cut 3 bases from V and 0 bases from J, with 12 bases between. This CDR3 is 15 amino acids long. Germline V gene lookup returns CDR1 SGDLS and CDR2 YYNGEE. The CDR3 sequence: CASSEEHSSNYGYTF. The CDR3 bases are TGTGCCAGCAGCGAGGAGCATAGTTCTAACTATGGCTACACCTTC.

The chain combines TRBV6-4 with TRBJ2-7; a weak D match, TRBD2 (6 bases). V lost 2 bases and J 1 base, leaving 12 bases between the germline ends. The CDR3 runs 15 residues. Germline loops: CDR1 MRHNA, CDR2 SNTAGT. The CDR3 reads CASSDPGGLSYEQYF. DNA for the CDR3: TGTGCCAGCAGTGACCCGGGTGGACTATCCTACGAGCAGTACTTC.

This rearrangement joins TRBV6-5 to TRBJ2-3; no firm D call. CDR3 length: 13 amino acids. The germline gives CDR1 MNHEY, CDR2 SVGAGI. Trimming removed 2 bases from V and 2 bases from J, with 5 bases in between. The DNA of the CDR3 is TGTGCCAGCAGTTACATATTCACAGATACGCAGTATTTT. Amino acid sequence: CASSYIFTDTQYF.

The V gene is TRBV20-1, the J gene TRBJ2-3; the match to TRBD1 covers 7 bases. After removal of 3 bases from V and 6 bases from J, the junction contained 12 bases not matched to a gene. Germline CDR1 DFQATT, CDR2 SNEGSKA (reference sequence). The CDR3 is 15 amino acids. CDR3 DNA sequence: TGCAGTGCTAGTAGAGGGGGCCCCTCGGCGGATACGCAGTATTTT. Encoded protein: CSASRGGPSADTQYF.

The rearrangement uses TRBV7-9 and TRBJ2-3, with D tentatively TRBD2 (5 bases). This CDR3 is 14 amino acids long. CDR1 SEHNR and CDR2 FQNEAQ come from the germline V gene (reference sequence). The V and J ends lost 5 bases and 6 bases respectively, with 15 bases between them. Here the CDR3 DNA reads TGTGCCAGCAGCCCGACACTAGGCTCGGATACGCAGTATTTT. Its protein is CASSPTLGSDTQYF.

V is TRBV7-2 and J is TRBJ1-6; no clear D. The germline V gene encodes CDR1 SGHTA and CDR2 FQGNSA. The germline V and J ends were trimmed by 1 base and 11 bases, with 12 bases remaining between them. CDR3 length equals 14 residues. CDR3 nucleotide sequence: TGTGCCAGCAGCTTAGTTTCGGGTAACGCACCCCTCCACTTT. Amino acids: CASSLVSGNAPLHF.

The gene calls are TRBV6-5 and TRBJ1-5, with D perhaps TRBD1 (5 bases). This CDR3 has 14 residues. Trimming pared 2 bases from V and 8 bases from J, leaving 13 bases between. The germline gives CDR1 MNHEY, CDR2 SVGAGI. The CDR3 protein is CASSYSQGREPQHF. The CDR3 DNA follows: TGTGCCAGCAGTTACAGCCAGGGCAGAGAGCCCCAGCATTTT.